This TCR beta chain was sequenced for a study of blood T cell repertoires in COVID-19. Trimming cost V 3 bases and J 4 bases; bases outside gene matches: 5. The CDR3 extends over 15 amino acids. Germline V lookup: CDR1 SGHKS, CDR2 YYEKEE (reference sequence). Adults between roughly 18 and 95 years of age took part from fewer than 30 US areas. The table lists this clone with a count of one. Clones were sequenced by immunoSEQ multiplex PCR, and TCRdb holds only the in-frame ones, with some missing. Here the sample spans approximately 350,000 clones, over 75% being singletons. The sequenced sample consisted of PBMCs or T cells enriched from blood (not recorded which). The rearrangement uses TRBV5-5 and TRBJ2-5; 11 bases map to TRBD1. The TCR was taken from a woman aged 25 to 39 who had recovered from COVID-19. The CDR3 coding sequence is TGTGCCAGCAGCTCGGGACAGGGGGGGGCAGAGACCCAGTACTTC. Its protein is CASSSGQGGAETQYF.